The 23 T cell receptor beta chains below were found in one sample sequenced in a study of T cell repertoires in cytomegalovirus infection. The antigens these receptors bind are not known. TCRdb passed the reads through MiXCR, listing each CDR3 protein once. The repertoire includes around 710,000 distinct CDR3 sequences, 25% to 35% of them detected once, and around 13% sits in the top ten. Source: cultured CD8+ T cells from PBMCs, taken from culture after CMV antigen stimulation. These receptors all come from a human donor in good health (CMV status not recorded). Some clones in this sample may be carry-over from other donors' samples.

This clonotype was picked up many times. This chain joins TRBV7-9 and TRBJ2-2, with 11 bases lining up with TRBD1. The CDR3 runs to 17 residues. V dropped 5 bases and J dropped 5; count of bases not matched to a gene: 10. Germline V lookup: CDR1 SEHNR, CDR2 FQNEAQ (reference sequence). The CDR3, as DNA: TGTGCCAGCAGCCCCGGGACAGGGGGGTTCGGGACCGGGGAGCTGTTTTTT. This gives the protein CASSPGTGGFGTGELFF. Using reference TRBV7-9 and TRBJ2-2 for the parts outside the CDR3, the full variable domain is DTGVSQNPRHKITKRGQNVTFRCDPISEHNRLYWYRQTLGQGPEFLTYFQNEAQLEKSRLLSDRFSAERPKGSFSTLEIQRTEQGDSAMYLCASSPGTGGFGTGELFFGEGSRLTVL.

V usage is TRBV2 and J usage is TRBJ2-4; tentative D call: TRBD1 (7 bases). The CDR3 spans 15 residues. Trimming removed 6 bases at V and 6 bases at J, with 18 bases between. Germline-derived CDR1 and CDR2 are SNHLY and FYNNEI. This CDR3 is CASSYRGGGINIQYF. The CDR3 nucleotides are TGTGCCAGCAGCTACAGGGGAGGAGGAATAAACATTCAGTACTTC. The entire variable domain, with the rest obtained from reference TRBV2 and TRBJ2-4, is as follows: EPEVTQTPSHQVTQMGQEVILRCVPISNHLYFYWYRQILGQKVEFLVSFYNNEISEKSEIFDDQFSVERPDGSNFTLKIRSTKLEDSAMYFCASSYRGGGINIQYFGAGTRLSVL.

In its sample, this clonotype was seen many times. The rearrangement links TRBV6-5 to TRBJ1-1, with D possibly TRBD1 on 5 matching bases. Germline-derived CDR1 and CDR2 are MNHEY and SVGAGI. V was clipped by 6 bases and J by 4 bases, with 12 bases between them. The CDR3 is 13 residues long. The CDR3 loop is CASRSGVVTEAFF. Written as DNA, the CDR3 is TGTGCCAGCAGGTCGGGGGTAGTCACTGAAGCTTTCTTT.

This clonotype was seen a handful of times. V gene TRBV5-6 combines with J gene TRBJ1-6; 7 nucleotides align to TRBD1. With V trimmed by 0 bases and J by 9 bases, 0 bases remained unmatched. The length of the CDR3 is 13 residues. Per germline, CDR1 SGHDT and CDR2 YYEEEE. This chain's CDR3 is CASSLGQGSPLHF. The CDR3 DNA follows: TGTGCCAGCAGCTTGGGACAGGGTTCACCCCTCCACTTT.

The gene calls are TRBV7-9 and TRBJ2-2; unclear D gene. The CDR3 has 15 amino acids. Deletions cut 1 base from V and 9 bases from J, with 15 bases between. Germline V lookup: CDR1 SEHNR, CDR2 FQNEAQ (reference sequence). CDR3 residues: CASSLGTTLVRELFF. CDR3 DNA sequence: TGTGCCAGCAGCTTAGGGACCACCTTGGTGAGGGAGCTGTTTTTT. Using reference TRBV7-9 and TRBJ2-2 for the parts outside the CDR3, the full variable domain is DTGVSQNPRHKITKRGQNVTFRCDPISEHNRLYWYRQTLGQGPEFLTYFQNEAQLEKSRLLSDRFSAERPKGSFSTLEIQRTEQGDSAMYLCASSLGTTLVRELFFGEGSRLTVL.

The chain couples TRBV7-3 to TRBJ2-5; weak D call: TRBD1 (5 bases). V dropped 2 bases and J dropped 9 bases, with 13 bases sitting between them. From germline, CDR1 is SGHTA and CDR2 FQGTGA. The CDR3 loop spans 13 amino acids. In DNA, the CDR3 is TGTGCCAGCAGCTTAGAGGCCCCAGGGTCCCAGTACTTC. It encodes CASSLEAPGSQYF. Drawing the rest from reference TRBV7-3 and TRBJ2-5, the complete variable domain is GAGVSQTPSNKVTEKGKYVELRCDPISGHTALYWYRQSLGQGPEFLIYFQGTGAADDSGLPNDRFFAVRPEGSVSTLKIQRTERGDSAVYLCASSLEAPGSQYFGPGTRLLVL.

This clonotype occurred a few times. The chain joins TRBV12-3 or TRBV12-4 to TRBJ2-7; the match to TRBD1 covers 10 bases. After removal of 7 bases from V and 1 base from J, the junction contained 7 bases not matched to a gene. The CDR3 consists of 15 residues. In DNA, the CDR3 is TGTGCCAGCACGGGACAGGGGCGGGAGTCCTACGAGCAGTACTTC. Translated, it gives CASTGQGRESYEQYF.

V gene TRBV5-6 combines with J gene TRBJ2-1; no definite D call. V was clipped by 4 bases and J by 14 bases, with 10 bases between them. This CDR3 has 10 residues. Germline values: CDR1 SGHDT, CDR2 YYEEEE. CDR3 nucleotide sequence: TGTGCCAGCAGCACGGCGCCGGAGTTCTTC. As protein: CASSTAPEFF. The entire variable domain, with the rest obtained from reference TRBV5-6 and TRBJ2-1, is as follows: DAGVTQSPTHLIKTRGQQVTLRCSPKSGHDTVSWYQQALGQGPQFIFQYYEEEERQRGNFPDRFSGHQFPNYSSELNVNALLLGDSALYLCASSTAPEFFGPGTRLTVL.

The genes are TRBV2 and TRBJ2-1, with D hard to call. Per the germline V gene, CDR1 is SNHLY and CDR2 is FYNNEI. This CDR3 comprises 12 residues. The V end was cut by 6 bases, the J end by 15 bases, with 18 bases between. This chain's CDR3 is CASRVEGYHWFF. As DNA, the CDR3 is TGTGCCAGCAGGGTCGAAGGTTACCACTGGTTCTTC.

This clonotype has only a few counts. V and J are TRBV6-1 and TRBJ2-7; 7 positions match TRBD1. Trimming at V came to 5 bases and at J to 6 bases, leaving 13 bases not matched to a gene. The germline V gene encodes CDR1 MNHNS and CDR2 SASEGT. This CDR3 comprises 15 residues. The CDR3 sequence is CASSQPRTGLGEQYF. The CDR3 DNA reads as TGTGCCAGCAGTCAACCCAGGACAGGCCTAGGCGAGCAGTACTTC.

This clonotype has at least ten counts. The chain is built from TRBV7-2 and TRBJ1-2; 12 nucleotides line up with TRBD1. CDR3 size: 16 residues. Germline values: CDR1 SGHTA, CDR2 FQGNSA. V shed 5 bases, J shed 8 bases, and the junction held 12 bases outside the gene matches. The CDR3 spells CASSPWDRGPVEGYTF. In DNA form, the CDR3 reads TGTGCCAGCAGCCCTTGGGACAGGGGGCCGGTTGAGGGCTACACCTTC. The full variable domain, rest sourced from reference TRBV7-2 and TRBJ1-2, is GAGVSQSPSNKVTEKGKDVELRCDPISGHTALYWYRQSLGQGLEFLIYFQGNSAPDKSGLPSDRFSAERTGGSVSTLTIQRTQQEDSAVYLCASSPWDRGPVEGYTFGSGTRLTVV.

This clonotype was seen only a few times. The chain couples TRBV7-2 to TRBJ2-1; 7 positions match TRBD2. The CDR3 extends over 17 amino acids. Per the germline V gene, CDR1 is SGHTA and CDR2 is FQGNSA. The ends lost 2 bases at V and 3 bases at J; junction bases unmatched: 10. The CDR3 DNA sequence: TGTGCCAGCAGCTTAATAAGCGGGGCCAAGAGCTACAATGAGCAGTTCTTC. It codes for CASSLISGAKSYNEQFF. The variable domain in full, completed from reference TRBV7-2 and TRBJ2-1, reads GAGVSQSPSNKVTEKGKDVELRCDPISGHTALYWYRQSLGQGLEFLIYFQGNSAPDKSGLPSDRFSAERTGGSVSTLTIQRTQQEDSAVYLCASSLISGAKSYNEQFFGPGTRLTVL.

The chain is built from TRBV15 and TRBJ2-3; 8 nucleotides align to TRBD2. The CDR3 has 15 residues. V shed 3 bases and J 5 bases; nucleotides not matched to a gene: 7. The germline CDR1 and CDR2 sequences are LNHNV and YYDKDF (reference sequence). CDR3 loop: CATSSSGGHGDTQYF. The CDR3 region has the DNA TGTGCCACCAGCAGCTCGGGGGGGCATGGAGATACGCAGTATTTT.

J is TRBJ1-1 and V is TRBV4-1; tentative D call: TRBD1 (5 bases). The CDR3 runs 14 residues. Germline V gene sequence: CDR1 MGHRA, CDR2 YSYEKL. V lost 2 bases and J 2 bases, leaving 9 bases between the germline ends. The CDR3 nucleotides are TGCGCCAGCAGCCAATGGGGGGAAAACACTGAAGCTTTCTTT. As protein: CASSQWGENTEAFF.

A few counts support this clonotype. J is TRBJ1-2 and V is TRBV7-9; the D gene is possibly TRBD1 (5 bases). The CDR3 is made up of 13 amino acids. The V gene's germline CDR1 is SEHNR and CDR2 FQNEAQ (reference sequence). V lost 5 bases and J lost 8, with 15 bases in between. CDR3 residues: CASSQGPPKGYTF. CDR3 DNA sequence: TGTGCCAGCAGCCAGGGCCCCCCGAAGGGCTACACCTTC.

The genes are TRBV6-6 and TRBJ2-1; TRBD2 matches 10 bases. The germline gives CDR1 MNHNY, CDR2 SVGAGI (reference sequence). The CDR3 runs 13 residues. Trimming took 10 bases from V and 7 from J; bases not matched to a gene: 7. Here the CDR3 reads CATGLAVKNEQFF. The CDR3 DNA reads TGTGCCACCGGACTAGCGGTGAAGAATGAGCAGTTCTTC.

V is TRBV4-1 and J is TRBJ2-5; D not resolved. The CDR3 spans 13 residues. V was cut by 2 bases and J by 2 bases, with 6 bases left in between. Per germline, CDR1 MGHRA and CDR2 YSYEKL. The CDR3: CASSQLRQETQYF. The CDR3 DNA follows: TGCGCCAGCAGCCAACTAAGACAAGAGACCCAGTACTTC.

This clonotype was seen a handful of times. V is TRBV7-2 and J is TRBJ2-3, with a tentative D call TRBD1 (6 bases). The V gene's germline CDR1 is SGHTA and CDR2 FQGNSA. Trimming shortened V by 2 bases and J by 4 bases, and 19 bases separated the two germline ends. This CDR3 has 17 residues. In DNA form, the CDR3 reads TGTGCCAGCAGCTTAACGTGGCAACAGGGCGGCGCAGATACGCAGTATTTT. Its protein product is CASSLTWQQGGADTQYF.

This clonotype was observed a few times. The chain combines TRBV12-3 or TRBV12-4 with TRBJ2-3; no firm D call. V lost 0 bases, J lost 7 bases, and 8 bases lay in between. This CDR3 has 13 amino acids. CDR3 sequence: CASSLAGPNTQYF. The CDR3 bases are TGTGCCAGCAGTTTAGCCGGGCCAAATACGCAGTATTTT.

The chain joins TRBV7-4 to TRBJ2-1; the D gene is possibly TRBD2 (5 bases). Germline assignment: CDR1 SGHVT and CDR2 SQSDAQ. V lost 4 bases and J 7 bases, leaving 14 bases between the germline ends. This CDR3 has 14 amino acids. CDR3 in amino acids: CASSSLATGNEQFF. The CDR3 bases are TGTGCCAGCAGCTCTTTAGCGACGGGGAATGAGCAGTTCTTC.

This clonotype was seen a handful of times. This chain connects TRBV10-3 to TRBJ2-1; D is possibly TRBD2 (5 bases). The V gene lost 4 bases and the J gene lost 0 bases, with 10 bases spanning the gap. CDR3 length equals 15 residues. CDR1 ENHRY and CDR2 SYGVKD come from the germline V gene. DNA for the CDR3: TGTGCCATCAGTGGGGGTAGCGACTCCTACAATGAGCAGTTCTTC. Its translation: CAISGGSDSYNEQFF.

This clonotype has a handful of counts. The J gene is TRBJ2-3, the V gene TRBV2, with TRBD2 as a possible D gene (5 bases). The CDR3 loop spans 16 amino acids. CDR1 is SNHLY, CDR2 FYNNEI, per germline. V was trimmed by 6 bases and J by 0 bases, leaving 16 bases between them. This CDR3 reads CASSTYSVTSTDTQYF. The CDR3 DNA reads as TGTGCCAGCAGCACTTATAGCGTAACTAGCACAGATACGCAGTATTTT.

This clonotype has a handful of counts. This chain connects TRBV20-1 to TRBJ2-7; D remains ambiguous. Trimming shortened V by 6 bases and J by 1 base, and 13 bases separated the two germline ends. CDR1 DFQATT and CDR2 SNEGSKA come from the germline V gene (reference sequence). The CDR3 spans 13 residues. The CDR3 loop reads CSAPDPGSYEQYF. Here the CDR3 DNA reads TGCAGTGCCCCGGACCCTGGGTCCTACGAGCAGTACTTC.